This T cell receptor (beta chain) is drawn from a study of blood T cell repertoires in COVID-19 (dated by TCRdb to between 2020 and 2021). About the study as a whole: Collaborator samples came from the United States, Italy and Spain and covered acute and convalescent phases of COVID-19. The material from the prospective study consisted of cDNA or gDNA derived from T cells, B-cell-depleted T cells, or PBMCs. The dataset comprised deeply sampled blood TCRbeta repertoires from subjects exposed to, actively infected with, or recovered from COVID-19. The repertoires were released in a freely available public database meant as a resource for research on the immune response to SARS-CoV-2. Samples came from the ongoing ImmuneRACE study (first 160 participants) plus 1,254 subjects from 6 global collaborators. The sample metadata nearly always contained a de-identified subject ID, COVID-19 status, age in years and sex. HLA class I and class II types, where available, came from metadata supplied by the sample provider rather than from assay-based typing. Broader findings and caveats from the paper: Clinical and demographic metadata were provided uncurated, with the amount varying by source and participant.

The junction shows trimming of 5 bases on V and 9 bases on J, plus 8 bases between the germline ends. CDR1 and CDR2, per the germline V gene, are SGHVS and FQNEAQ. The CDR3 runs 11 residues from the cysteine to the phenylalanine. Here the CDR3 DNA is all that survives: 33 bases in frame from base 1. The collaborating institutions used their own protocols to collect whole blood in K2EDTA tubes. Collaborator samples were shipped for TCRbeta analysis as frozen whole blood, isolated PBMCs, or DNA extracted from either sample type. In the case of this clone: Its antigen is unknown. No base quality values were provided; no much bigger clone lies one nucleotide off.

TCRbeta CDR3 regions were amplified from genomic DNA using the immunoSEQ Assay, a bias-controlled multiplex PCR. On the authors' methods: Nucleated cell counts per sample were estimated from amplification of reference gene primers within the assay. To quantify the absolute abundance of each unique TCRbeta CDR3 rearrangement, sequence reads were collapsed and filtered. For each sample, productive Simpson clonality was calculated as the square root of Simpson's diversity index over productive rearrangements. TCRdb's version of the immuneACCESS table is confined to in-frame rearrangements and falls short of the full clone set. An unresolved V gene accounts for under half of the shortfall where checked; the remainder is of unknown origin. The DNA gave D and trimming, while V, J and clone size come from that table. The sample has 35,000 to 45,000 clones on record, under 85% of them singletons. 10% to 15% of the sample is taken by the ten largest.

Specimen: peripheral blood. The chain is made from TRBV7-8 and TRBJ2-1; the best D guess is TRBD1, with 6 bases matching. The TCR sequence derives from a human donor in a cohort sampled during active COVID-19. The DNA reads TGTGCCAGCAGCCCAGGGGTTGAGCAGTTCTTC. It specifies CASSPGVEQFF.